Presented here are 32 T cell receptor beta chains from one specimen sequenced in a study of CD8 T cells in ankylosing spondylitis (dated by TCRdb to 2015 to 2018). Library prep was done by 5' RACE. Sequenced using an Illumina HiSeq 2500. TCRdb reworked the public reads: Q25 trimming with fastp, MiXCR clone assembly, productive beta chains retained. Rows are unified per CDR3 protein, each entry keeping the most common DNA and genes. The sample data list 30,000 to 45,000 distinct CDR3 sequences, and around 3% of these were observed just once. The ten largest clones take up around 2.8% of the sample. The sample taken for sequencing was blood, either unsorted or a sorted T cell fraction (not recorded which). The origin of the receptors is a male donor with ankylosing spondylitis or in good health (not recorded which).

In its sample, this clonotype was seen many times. The CDR3 nucleotides read TGTGCCAGCAGCCACGACCACAGCACAGATACGCAGTATTTT. Its protein is CASSHDHSTDTQYF. This chain links TRBV9 with TRBJ2-3; D is ambiguous. The CDR3 totals 14 residues. The germline gives CDR1 SGDLS, CDR2 YYNGEE. The V and J ends lost 4 bases and 0 bases respectively, with 9 bases between them.

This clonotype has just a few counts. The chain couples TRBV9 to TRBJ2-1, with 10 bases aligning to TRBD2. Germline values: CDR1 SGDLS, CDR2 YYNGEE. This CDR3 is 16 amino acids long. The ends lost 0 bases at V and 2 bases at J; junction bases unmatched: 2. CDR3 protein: CASSVVAGGTYNEQFF. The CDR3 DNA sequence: TGTGCCAGCAGCGTAGTAGCGGGAGGTACCTACAATGAGCAGTTCTTC.

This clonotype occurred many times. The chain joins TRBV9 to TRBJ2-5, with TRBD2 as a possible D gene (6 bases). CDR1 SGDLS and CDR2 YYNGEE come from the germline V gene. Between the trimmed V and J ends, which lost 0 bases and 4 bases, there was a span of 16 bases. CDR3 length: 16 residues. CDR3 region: CASSVASGLGGETQYF. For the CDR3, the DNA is TGTGCCAGCAGCGTAGCAAGCGGACTCGGGGGAGAGACCCAGTACTTC.

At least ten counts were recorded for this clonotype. The CDR3 bases are TGTGCCAGCAGCTTCAAGTGGGGGACTAGCAGAATAGACACCGGGGAGCTGTTTTTT. It translates to CASSFKWGTSRIDTGELFF. The chain joins TRBV9 to TRBJ2-2, with 9 positions matching TRBD2. Germline V CDR1 and CDR2: SGDLS, YYNGEE. The CDR3 runs to 19 residues. V was clipped by 4 bases and J by 3 bases; unmatched bases: 16. Full variable domain (remainder filled in from reference TRBV9 and TRBJ2-2): DSGVTQTPKHLITATGQRVTLRCSPRSGDLSVYWYQQSLDQGLQFLIQYYNGEERAKGNILERFSAQQFPDLHSELNLSSLELGDSALYFCASSFKWGTSRIDTGELFFGEGSRLTVL.

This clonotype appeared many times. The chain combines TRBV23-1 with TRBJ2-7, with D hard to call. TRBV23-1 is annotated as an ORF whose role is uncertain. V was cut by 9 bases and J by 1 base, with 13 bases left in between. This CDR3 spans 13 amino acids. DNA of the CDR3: TGCGCCAGTAGACCGCGCCCTTCCTACGAGCAGTACGTC. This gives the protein CASRPRPSYEQYV.

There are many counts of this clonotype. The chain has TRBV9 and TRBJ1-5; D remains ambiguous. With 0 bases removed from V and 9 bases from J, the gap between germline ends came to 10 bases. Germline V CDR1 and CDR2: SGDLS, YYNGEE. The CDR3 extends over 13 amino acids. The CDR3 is CASSVDQGRPQHF. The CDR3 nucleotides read TGTGCCAGCAGCGTAGACCAAGGGCGGCCCCAGCATTTT.

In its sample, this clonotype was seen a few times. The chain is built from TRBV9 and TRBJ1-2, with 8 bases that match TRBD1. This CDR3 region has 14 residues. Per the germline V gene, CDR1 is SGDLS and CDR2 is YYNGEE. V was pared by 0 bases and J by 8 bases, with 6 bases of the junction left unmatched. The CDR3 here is CASSVGPGQDGYTF. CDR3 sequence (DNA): TGTGCCAGCAGCGTAGGTCCGGGACAGGACGGCTACACCTTC.

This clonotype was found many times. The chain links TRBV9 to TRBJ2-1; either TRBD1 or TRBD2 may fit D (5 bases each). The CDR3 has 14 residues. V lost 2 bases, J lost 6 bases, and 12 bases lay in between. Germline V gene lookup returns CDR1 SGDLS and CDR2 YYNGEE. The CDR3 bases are TGTGCCAGCAGCGTTTCTATCGGGGCCAATGAGCAGTTCTTC. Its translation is CASSVSIGANEQFF.

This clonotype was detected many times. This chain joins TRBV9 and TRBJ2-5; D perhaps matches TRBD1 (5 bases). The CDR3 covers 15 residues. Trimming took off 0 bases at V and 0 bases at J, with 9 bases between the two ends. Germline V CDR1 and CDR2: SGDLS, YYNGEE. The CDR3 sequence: CASSVGIGDQETQYF. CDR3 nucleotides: TGTGCCAGCAGCGTAGGGATAGGGGACCAAGAGACCCAGTACTTC.

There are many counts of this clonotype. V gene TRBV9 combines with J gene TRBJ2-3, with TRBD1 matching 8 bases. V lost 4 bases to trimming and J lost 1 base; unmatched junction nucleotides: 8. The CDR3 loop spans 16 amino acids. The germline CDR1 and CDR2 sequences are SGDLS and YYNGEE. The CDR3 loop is CASSNWTGRGTDTQYF. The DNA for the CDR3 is TGTGCCAGCAGCAATTGGACAGGGCGGGGCACAGATACGCAGTATTTT.

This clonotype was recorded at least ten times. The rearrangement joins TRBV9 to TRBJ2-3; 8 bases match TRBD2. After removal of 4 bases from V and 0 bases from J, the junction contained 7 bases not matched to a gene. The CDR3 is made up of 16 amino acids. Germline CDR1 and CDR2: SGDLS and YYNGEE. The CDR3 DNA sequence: TGTGCCAGCAGCCTCCAGACTAGCGTAAGCACAGATACGCAGTATTTT. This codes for CASSLQTSVSTDTQYF.

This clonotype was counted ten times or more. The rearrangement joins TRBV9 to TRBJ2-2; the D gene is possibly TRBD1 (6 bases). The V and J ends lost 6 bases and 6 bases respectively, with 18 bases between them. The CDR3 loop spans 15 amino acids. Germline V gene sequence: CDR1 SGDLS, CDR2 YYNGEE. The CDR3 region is CASNRPLTGPGELFF. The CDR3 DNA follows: TGTGCCAGCAACAGACCCCTAACAGGGCCCGGGGAGCTGTTTTTT.

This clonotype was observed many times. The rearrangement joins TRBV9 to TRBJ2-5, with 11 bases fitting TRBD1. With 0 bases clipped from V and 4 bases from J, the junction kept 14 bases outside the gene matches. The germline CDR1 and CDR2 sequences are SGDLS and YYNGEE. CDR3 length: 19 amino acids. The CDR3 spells CASSVAPRTGGVLGETQYF. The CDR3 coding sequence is TGTGCCAGCAGCGTAGCCCCGAGGACAGGGGGCGTTTTGGGAGAGACCCAGTACTTC.

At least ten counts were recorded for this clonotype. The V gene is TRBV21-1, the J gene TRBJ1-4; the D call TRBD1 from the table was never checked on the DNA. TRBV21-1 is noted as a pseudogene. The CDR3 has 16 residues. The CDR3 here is CASSSNKGATNEKLFF. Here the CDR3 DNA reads TGTGCCAGCAGCTCTAACAAGGGGGCAACTAATGAAAAACTGTTTTTT.

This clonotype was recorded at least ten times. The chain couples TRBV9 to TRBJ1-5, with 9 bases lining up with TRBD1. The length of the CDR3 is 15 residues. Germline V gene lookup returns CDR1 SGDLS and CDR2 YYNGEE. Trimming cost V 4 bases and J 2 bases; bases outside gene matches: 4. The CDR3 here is CASSPGDRGNQPQHF. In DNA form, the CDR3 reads TGTGCCAGCAGCCCAGGGGACAGGGGCAATCAGCCCCAGCATTTT.

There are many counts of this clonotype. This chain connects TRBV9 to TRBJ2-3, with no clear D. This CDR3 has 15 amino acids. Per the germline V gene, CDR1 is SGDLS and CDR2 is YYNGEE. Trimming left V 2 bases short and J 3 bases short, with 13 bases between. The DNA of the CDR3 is TGTGCCAGCAGCGTCATCGGCCAAATTACAGATACGCAGTATTTT. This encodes CASSVIGQITDTQYF. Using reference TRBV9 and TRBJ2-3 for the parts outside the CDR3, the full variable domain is DSGVTQTPKHLITATGQRVTLRCSPRSGDLSVYWYQQSLDQGLQFLIQYYNGEERAKGNILERFSAQQFPDLHSELNLSSLELGDSALYFCASSVIGQITDTQYFGPGTRLTVL.

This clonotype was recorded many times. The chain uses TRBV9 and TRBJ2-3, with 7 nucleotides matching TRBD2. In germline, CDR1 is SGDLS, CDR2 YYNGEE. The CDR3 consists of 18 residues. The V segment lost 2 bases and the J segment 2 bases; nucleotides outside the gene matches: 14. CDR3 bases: TGTGCCAGCAGCGTTGGGGCCCTCGGTGGGAGGGTCACAGATACGCAGTATTTT. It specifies CASSVGALGGRVTDTQYF.

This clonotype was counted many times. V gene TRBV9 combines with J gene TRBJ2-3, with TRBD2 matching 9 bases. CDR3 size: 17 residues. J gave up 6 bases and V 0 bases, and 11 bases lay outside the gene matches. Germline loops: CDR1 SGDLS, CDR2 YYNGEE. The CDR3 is CASSVGSRREGPDTQYF. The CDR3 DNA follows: TGTGCCAGCAGCGTAGGGAGTCGGCGGGAGGGCCCCGATACGCAGTATTTT.

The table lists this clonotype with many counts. DNA for the CDR3: TGTGCCAGCAGCGCTCTAGCGGGATTGCCCAATGAGCAGTTCTTC. It encodes CASSALAGLPNEQFF. V and J are TRBV9 and TRBJ2-1; TRBD2 agrees at 9 bases. The CDR3 consists of 15 residues. V was clipped by 3 bases and J by 6 bases; unmatched bases: 7. Germline V CDR1 and CDR2: SGDLS, YYNGEE.

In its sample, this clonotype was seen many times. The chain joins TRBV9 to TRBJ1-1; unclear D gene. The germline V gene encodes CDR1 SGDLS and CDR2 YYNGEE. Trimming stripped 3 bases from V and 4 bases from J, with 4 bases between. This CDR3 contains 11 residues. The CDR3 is CASSGGTEAFF. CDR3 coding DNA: TGTGCCAGCAGCGGGGGCACTGAAGCTTTCTTT.

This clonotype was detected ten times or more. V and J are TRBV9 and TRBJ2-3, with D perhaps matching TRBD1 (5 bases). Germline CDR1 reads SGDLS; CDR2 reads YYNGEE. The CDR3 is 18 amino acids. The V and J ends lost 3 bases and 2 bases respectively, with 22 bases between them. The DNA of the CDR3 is TGTGCCAGCAGCGCACATCCCTCCCTCAGGGCCCCCACAGATACGCAGTATTTT. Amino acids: CASSAHPSLRAPTDTQYF.

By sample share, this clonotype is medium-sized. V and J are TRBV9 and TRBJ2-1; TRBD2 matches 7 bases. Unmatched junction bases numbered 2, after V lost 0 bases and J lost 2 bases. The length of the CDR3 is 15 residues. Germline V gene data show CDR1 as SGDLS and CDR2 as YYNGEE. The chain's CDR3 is CASSVGLAAYNEQFF. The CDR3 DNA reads TGTGCCAGCAGCGTAGGGCTAGCGGCCTACAATGAGCAGTTCTTC.

For the CDR3, the DNA is TGTGCCAGCAGCACCGGGCACTCCTATAATTCACCCCTCCACTTT. It specifies CASSTGHSYNSPLHF. The chain recombines TRBV9 with TRBJ1-6; no firm D call. V was cut by 4 bases and J by 0 bases, with 8 bases left in between. Germline V lookup: CDR1 SGDLS, CDR2 YYNGEE. This CDR3 has 15 residues. Supplemented by reference TRBV9 and TRBJ1-6, the full variable domain reads DSGVTQTPKHLITATGQRVTLRCSPRSGDLSVYWYQQSLDQGLQFLIQYYNGEERAKGNILERFSAQQFPDLHSELNLSSLELGDSALYFCASSTGHSYNSPLHFGNGTRLTVT.

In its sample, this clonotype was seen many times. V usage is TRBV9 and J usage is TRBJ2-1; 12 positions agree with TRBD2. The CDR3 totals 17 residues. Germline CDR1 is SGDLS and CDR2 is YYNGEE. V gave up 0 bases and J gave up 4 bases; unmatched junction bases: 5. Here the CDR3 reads CASSVGTSGGPYNEQFF. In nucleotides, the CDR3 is TGTGCCAGCAGCGTAGGAACTAGCGGGGGGCCTTACAATGAGCAGTTCTTC.

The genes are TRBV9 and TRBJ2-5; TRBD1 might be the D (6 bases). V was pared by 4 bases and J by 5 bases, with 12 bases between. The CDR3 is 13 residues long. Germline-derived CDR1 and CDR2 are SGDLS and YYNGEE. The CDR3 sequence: CASSSGVHETQYF. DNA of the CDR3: TGTGCCAGCAGCTCAGGGGTCCACGAGACCCAGTACTTC.

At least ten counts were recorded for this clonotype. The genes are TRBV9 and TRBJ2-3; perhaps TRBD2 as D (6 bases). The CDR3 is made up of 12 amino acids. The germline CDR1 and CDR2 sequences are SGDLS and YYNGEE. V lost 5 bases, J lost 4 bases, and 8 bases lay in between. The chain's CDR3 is CASRGGADTQYF. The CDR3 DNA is TGTGCCAGCAGGGGGGGTGCAGATACGCAGTATTTT.

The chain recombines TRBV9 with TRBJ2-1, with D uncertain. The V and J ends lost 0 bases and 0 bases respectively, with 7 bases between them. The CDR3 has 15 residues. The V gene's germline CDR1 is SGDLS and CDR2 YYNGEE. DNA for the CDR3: TGTGCCAGCAGCGTAGAAGAGAGCTCCTACAATGAGCAGTTCTTC. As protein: CASSVEESSYNEQFF.

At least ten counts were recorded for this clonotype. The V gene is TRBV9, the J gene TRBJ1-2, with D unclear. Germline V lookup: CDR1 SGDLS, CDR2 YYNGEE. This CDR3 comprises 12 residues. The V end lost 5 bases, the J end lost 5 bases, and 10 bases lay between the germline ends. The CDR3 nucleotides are TGTGCCAGCAGGGGTGGTTTATATGGCTACACCTTC. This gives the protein CASRGGLYGYTF.

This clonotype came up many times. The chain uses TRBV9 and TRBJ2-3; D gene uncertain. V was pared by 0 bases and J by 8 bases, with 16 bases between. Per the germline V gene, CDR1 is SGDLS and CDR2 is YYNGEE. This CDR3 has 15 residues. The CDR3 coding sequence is TGTGCCAGCAGCGTAGATAAGGATGGTTGGAGTACGCAGTATTTT. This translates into CASSVDKDGWSTQYF.

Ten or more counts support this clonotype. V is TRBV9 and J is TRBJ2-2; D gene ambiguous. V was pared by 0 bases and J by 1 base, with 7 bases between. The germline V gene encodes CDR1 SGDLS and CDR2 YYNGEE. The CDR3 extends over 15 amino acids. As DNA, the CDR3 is TGTGCCAGCAGCGTAGGGGCAGGGAACACCGGGGAGCTGTTTTTT. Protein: CASSVGAGNTGELFF.

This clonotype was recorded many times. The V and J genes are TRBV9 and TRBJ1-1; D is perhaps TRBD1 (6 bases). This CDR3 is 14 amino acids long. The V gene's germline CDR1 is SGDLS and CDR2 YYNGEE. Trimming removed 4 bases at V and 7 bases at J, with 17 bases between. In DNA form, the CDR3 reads TGTGCCAGCAGCCCTCGAGGGGGGCGGGATGAAGCTTTCTTT. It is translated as CASSPRGGRDEAFF.

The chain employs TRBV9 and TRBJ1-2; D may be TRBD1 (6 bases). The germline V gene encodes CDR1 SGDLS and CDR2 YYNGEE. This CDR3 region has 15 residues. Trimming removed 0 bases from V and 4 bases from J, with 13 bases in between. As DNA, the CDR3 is TGTGCCAGCAGCGTAGCCGTCGGACAGTCCTATGGCTACACCTTC. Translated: CASSVAVGQSYGYTF.